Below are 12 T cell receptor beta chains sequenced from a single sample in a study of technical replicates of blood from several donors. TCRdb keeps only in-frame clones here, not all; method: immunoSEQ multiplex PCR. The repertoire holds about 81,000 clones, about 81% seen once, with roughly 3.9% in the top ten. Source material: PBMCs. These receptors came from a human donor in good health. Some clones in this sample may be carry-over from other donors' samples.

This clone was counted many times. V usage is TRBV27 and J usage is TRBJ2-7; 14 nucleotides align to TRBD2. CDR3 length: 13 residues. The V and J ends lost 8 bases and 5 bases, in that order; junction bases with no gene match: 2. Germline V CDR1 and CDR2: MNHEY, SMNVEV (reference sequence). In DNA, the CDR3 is TGTGCCAGCGGGACTAGCGGGAGCAACGAGCAGTACTTC. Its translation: CASGTSGSNEQYF.

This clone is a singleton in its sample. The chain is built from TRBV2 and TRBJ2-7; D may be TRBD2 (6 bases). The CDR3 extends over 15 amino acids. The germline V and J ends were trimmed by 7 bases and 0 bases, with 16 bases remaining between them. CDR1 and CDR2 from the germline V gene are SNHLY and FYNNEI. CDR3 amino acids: CASNRPWGDSYEQYF. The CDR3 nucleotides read TGTGCCAGCAACCGACCTTGGGGGGACTCCTACGAGCAGTACTTC.

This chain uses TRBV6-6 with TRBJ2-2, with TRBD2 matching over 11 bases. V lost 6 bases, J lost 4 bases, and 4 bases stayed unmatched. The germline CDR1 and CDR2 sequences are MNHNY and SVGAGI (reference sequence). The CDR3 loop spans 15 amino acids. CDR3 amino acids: CASSTGLAGTGELFF. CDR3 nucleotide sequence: TGTGCCAGCAGCACCGGACTAGCGGGCACCGGGGAGCTGTTTTTT.

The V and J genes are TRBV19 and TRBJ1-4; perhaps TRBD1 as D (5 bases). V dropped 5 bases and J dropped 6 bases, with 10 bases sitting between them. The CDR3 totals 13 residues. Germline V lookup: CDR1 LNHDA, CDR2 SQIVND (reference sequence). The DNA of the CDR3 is TGTGCCAGTAGTTTCCGGGGGGATGAAAAACTGTTTTTT. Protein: CASSFRGDEKLFF.

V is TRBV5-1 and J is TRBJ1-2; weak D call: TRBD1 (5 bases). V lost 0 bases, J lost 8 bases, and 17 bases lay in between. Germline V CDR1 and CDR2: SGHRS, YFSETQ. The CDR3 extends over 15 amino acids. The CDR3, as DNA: TGCGCCAGCAGCTTGGAGGGACGGGGACTGGGAGGCTACACCTTC. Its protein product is CASSLEGRGLGGYTF.

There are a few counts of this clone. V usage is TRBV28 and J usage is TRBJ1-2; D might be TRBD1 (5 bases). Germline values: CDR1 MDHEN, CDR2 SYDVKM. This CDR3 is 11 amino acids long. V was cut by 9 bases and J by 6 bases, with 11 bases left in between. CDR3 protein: CASYRGDGYTF. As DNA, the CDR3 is TGTGCCAGTTATCGGGGGGATGGCTACACCTTC.

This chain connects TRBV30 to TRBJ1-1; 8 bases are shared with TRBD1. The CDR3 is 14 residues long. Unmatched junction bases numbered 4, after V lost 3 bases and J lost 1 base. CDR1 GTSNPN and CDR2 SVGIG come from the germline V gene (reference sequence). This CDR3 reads CAWSLGTGNTEAFF. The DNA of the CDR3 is TGTGCCTGGAGCCTGGGGACAGGGAACACTGAAGCTTTCTTT.

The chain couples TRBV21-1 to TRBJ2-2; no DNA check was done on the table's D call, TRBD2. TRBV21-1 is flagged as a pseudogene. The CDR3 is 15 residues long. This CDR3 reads CASSKVGAYTGELFF. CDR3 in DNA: TGTGCCAGCAGCAAAGTTGGAGCCTACACCGGGGAGCTGTTTTTT.

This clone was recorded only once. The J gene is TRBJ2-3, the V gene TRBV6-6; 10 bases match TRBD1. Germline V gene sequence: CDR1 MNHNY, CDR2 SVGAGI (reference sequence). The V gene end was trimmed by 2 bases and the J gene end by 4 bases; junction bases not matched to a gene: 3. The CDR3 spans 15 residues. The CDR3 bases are TGTGCCAGCAGTTACGGGACAGGGGACGCAGATACGCAGTATTTT. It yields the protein CASSYGTGDADTQYF.

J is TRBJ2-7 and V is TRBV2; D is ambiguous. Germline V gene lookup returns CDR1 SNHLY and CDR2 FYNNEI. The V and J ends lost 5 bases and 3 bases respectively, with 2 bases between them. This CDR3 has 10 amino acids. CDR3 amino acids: CASSLYEQYF. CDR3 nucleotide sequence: TGTGCCAGCAGTCTCTACGAGCAGTACTTC.

As DNA, the CDR3 is TGTGCCAGCAGCTTGGGACCGACAGGAAAGGACATCTACGAGCAGTACTTC. The encoded protein is CASSLGPTGKDIYEQYF. This chain joins TRBV5-5 and TRBJ2-7; D might be TRBD1 (6 bases). V was trimmed by 0 bases and J by 3 bases, leaving 19 bases between them. This CDR3 is 17 amino acids long. Germline V gene lookup returns CDR1 SGHKS and CDR2 YYEKEE (reference sequence).

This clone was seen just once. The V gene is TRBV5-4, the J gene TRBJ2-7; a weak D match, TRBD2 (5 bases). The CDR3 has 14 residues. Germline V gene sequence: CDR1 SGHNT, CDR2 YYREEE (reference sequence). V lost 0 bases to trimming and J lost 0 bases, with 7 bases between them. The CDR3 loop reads CASSLAGNSYEQYF. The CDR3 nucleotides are TGTGCCAGCAGCTTGGCCGGGAACTCCTACGAGCAGTACTTC.